The 25 T cell receptor beta chains reported below all come from one sample, sequenced in a study of cytomegalovirus exposure and HLA in healthy donors. The protocol was immunoSEQ multiplex PCR, while the TCRdb copy is restricted to in-frame clones and leaves out a portion. The sample comprises 300,000 to 450,000 clones, 75% to 90% of which are singletons, and under 0.9% rests with the top ten. Sequencing was carried out using PBMCs. The receptor set was obtained from a young woman in good health and CMV-seronegative.

The rearrangement links TRBV28 to TRBJ2-3; tentative D call: TRBD2 (6 bases). Trimming took off 1 base at V and 1 base at J, with 9 bases between the two ends. There are 15 residues in the CDR3. Germline CDR1 MDHEN, CDR2 SYDVKM. The CDR3 nucleotides read TGTGCCAGCAGTTTATTGTCGGGGGGCACAGATACGCAGTATTTT. Its protein product is CASSLLSGGTDTQYF.

The J gene is TRBJ1-1, the V gene TRBV19; 10 nucleotides align to TRBD1. V shed 1 base, J shed 3 bases, and the junction held 5 bases outside the gene matches. The germline V gene encodes CDR1 LNHDA and CDR2 SQIVND (reference sequence). The length of the CDR3 is 16 residues. The CDR3 DNA reads as TGTGCCAGTAGTATAGCTCCGGACAGGGGGTACACTGAAGCTTTCTTT. It codes for CASSIAPDRGYTEAFF.

This clone appeared a few times. The V call is TRBV5-1, the J call TRBJ1-2, with D perhaps TRBD1 (6 bases). The CDR3 spans 15 residues. V gave up 0 bases and J gave up 7 bases, with 16 bases separating them. Germline values: CDR1 SGHRS, CDR2 YFSETQ. In DNA, the CDR3 is TGCGCCAGCAGCTTGGTGGGCCAGGGGATAGGTGGCTACACCTTC. Translation: CASSLVGQGIGGYTF.

This chain links TRBV5-1 with TRBJ2-1; 13 bases align to TRBD2. The CDR3 is 17 amino acids. Germline V gene lookup returns CDR1 SGHRS and CDR2 YFSETQ. Trimming took 3 bases from V and 7 from J; bases not matched to a gene: 10. For the CDR3, the DNA is TGCGCCAGCAGCTCCGCGACGACTAGCGGGGGGTCGAATGAGCAGTTCTTC. Its protein product is CASSSATTSGGSNEQFF.

The gene calls are TRBV25-1 and TRBJ2-1, with a weak D call TRBD2 (6 bases). Germline lookup yields CDR1 MGHDK and CDR2 SYGVNS. The CDR3 sequence is 15 residues long. V lost 3 bases, J lost 8 bases, and 17 bases lay in between. CDR3 in amino acids: CASSDPRRGVDEQFF. Here the CDR3 DNA reads TGTGCCAGCAGTGATCCCCGACGCGGGGTAGATGAGCAGTTCTTC.

This chain joins TRBV2 and TRBJ2-5; 9 bases agree with TRBD2. V lost 6 bases and J lost 5; bases outside the gene matches: 4. The CDR3 has 13 amino acids. CDR1 and CDR2 (germline): SNHLY, FYNNEI. The CDR3 loop is CASRRAGGETQYF. In DNA form, the CDR3 reads TGTGCCAGCAGGAGGGCGGGAGGGGAGACCCAGTACTTC. The full variable domain, completed using reference TRBV2 and TRBJ2-5, is EPEVTQTPSHQVTQMGQEVILRCVPISNHLYFYWYRQILGQKVEFLVSFYNNEISEKSEIFDDQFSVERPDGSNFTLKIRSTKLEDSAMYFCASRRAGGETQYFGPGTRLLVL.

CDR3 amino acids: CASSEWTGLNEAFF. In DNA form, the CDR3 reads TGTGCCAGCAGTGAATGGACAGGGCTAAATGAAGCTTTCTTT. This chain links TRBV6-1 with TRBJ1-1, with 8 bases fitting TRBD1. The J segment lost 7 bases and the V segment lost 2 bases, leaving 6 bases of the junction unmatched. The CDR3 is 14 residues long. Germline CDR1 is MNHNS and CDR2 is SASEGT.

The chain uses TRBV10-1 and TRBJ2-7; 13 bases align to TRBD2. Trimming at V came to 6 bases and at J to 7 bases, leaving 9 bases not matched to a gene. Germline V gives CDR1 WNHNN, CDR2 SYGVQD (reference sequence). The length of the CDR3 is 15 residues. As DNA, the CDR3 is TGCGCCAGCAGCGCCGGGACTAGCGGGACGAGGGAGCAGTACTTC. Translated: CASSAGTSGTREQYF.

This sequence joins TRBV7-7 and TRBJ2-5, with D tentatively TRBD2 (7 bases). Germline CDR1 SSHAT, CDR2 FNYEAQ (reference sequence). This CDR3 region has 14 residues. V shed 5 bases and J shed 5 bases, with 15 bases lying between them. CDR3 nucleotide sequence: TGTGCCAGCAGCCCCACAGGGAGGGGGGAGACCCAGTACTTC. Amino acids: CASSPTGRGETQYF.

The rearrangement uses TRBV6-1 and TRBJ1-2; D might be TRBD1 (5 bases). The ends were cut back, 4 bases at V and 3 bases at J, with 12 bases in the middle. The germline V gene encodes CDR1 MNHNS and CDR2 SASEGT. The CDR3 has 14 residues. In nucleotides, the CDR3 is TGTGCCAGCAGTGCTGTTGGGGCGGACTATGGCTACACCTTC. Its translation: CASSAVGADYGYTF.

The chain links TRBV2 to TRBJ2-3; tentative D call: TRBD2 (6 bases). V lost 4 bases, J lost 6 bases, and 14 bases lay in between. In germline, CDR1 is SNHLY, CDR2 FYNNEI. The CDR3 runs to 14 residues. CDR3 coding DNA: TGTGCCAGCAGTGGGGGACTCGGAGTGGATACGCAGTATTTT. The encoded protein is CASSGGLGVDTQYF.

This chain connects TRBV19 to TRBJ2-1; tentative D call: TRBD1 (5 bases). Germline V CDR1 and CDR2: LNHDA, SQIVND (reference sequence). V was clipped by 4 bases and J by 4 bases, with 14 bases between them. This CDR3 spans 15 amino acids. The CDR3 reads CASSTQDTIYNEQFF. The DNA for the CDR3 is TGTGCCAGTAGTACCCAGGACACAATTTACAATGAGCAGTTCTTC.

The chain carries TRBV18 and TRBJ2-1; no firm D call. Germline CDR1 KGHSH, CDR2 LQKENI. The CDR3 runs to 13 residues. Trimming stripped 4 bases from V and 1 base from J, with 5 bases between. The CDR3, as DNA: TGTGCCAGCTCACTAGCTTCCTACAATGAGCAGTTCTTC. As protein: CASSLASYNEQFF.

V is TRBV27 and J is TRBJ1-1, with D perhaps TRBD1 (6 bases). V was pared by 5 bases and J by 3 bases, with 13 bases between. Looked up from germline, CDR1 is MNHEY and CDR2 is SMNVEV (reference sequence). The CDR3 runs to 14 residues. CDR3 DNA sequence: TGTGCCAGCAGTGTACAGGGAGGGTACACTGAAGCTTTCTTT. It codes for CASSVQGGYTEAFF.

This clone was observed a few times. The chain links TRBV4-2 to TRBJ1-2, with 7 bases fitting TRBD1. J was trimmed by 6 bases and V by 0 bases; bases with no gene match: 10. Per germline, CDR1 LGHNA and CDR2 YNFKEQ. The CDR3 has 16 amino acids. CDR3 amino acids: CASSQDRQGARDGYTF. The CDR3, as DNA: TGTGCCAGCAGCCAAGATAGACAGGGTGCTAGGGATGGCTACACCTTC.

The V gene is TRBV2, the J gene TRBJ1-1; TRBD1 is a possible D gene (6 bases). Between the trimmed V and J ends, which lost 7 bases and 5 bases, there was a span of 17 bases. This CDR3 contains 14 residues. CDR1 and CDR2 (germline): SNHLY, FYNNEI. The CDR3 nucleotides read TGTGCCAGCACTCGTGGCAGGGGATGGACTGAAGCTTTCTTT. Its protein product is CASTRGRGWTEAFF.

The gene calls are TRBV7-6 and TRBJ2-2; no clear D gene. Trimming cost V 1 base and J 5 bases, with 14 bases left between them. CDR1 is SGHVS, CDR2 FNYEAQ, per germline. This CDR3 has 16 amino acids. The CDR3: CASSLEEVETTGELFF. CDR3 bases: TGTGCCAGCAGCTTAGAAGAGGTGGAGACTACCGGGGAGCTGTTTTTT. Variable domain in full (rest from reference TRBV7-6 and TRBJ2-2): GAGVSQSPRYKVTKRGQDVALRCDPISGHVSLYWYRQALGQGPEFLTYFNYEAQQDKSGLPNDRFSAERPEGSISTLTIQRTEQRDSAMYRCASSLEEVETTGELFFGEGSRLTVL.

V is TRBV14 and J is TRBJ1-2; D is unresolved. Trimming removed 1 base at V and 2 bases at J, with 11 bases between. The CDR3 loop spans 15 amino acids. The germline gives CDR1 SGHDN, CDR2 FVKESK. The CDR3 coding sequence is TGTGCCAGCAGCCAAGGACGGGGTGGAAACTATGGCTACACCTTC. Translated, it gives CASSQGRGGNYGYTF.

This chain uses TRBV2 with TRBJ1-2, with 7 bases fitting TRBD1. CDR3 length: 16 amino acids. The V segment lost 6 bases and the J segment 5 bases; nucleotides outside the gene matches: 15. The germline V gene encodes CDR1 SNHLY and CDR2 FYNNEI. CDR3 loop: CASSNTAEGAGYGYTF. In DNA form, the CDR3 reads TGTGCCAGCAGCAACACGGCCGAGGGGGCTGGGTATGGCTACACCTTC. The full variable domain, completed using reference TRBV2 and TRBJ1-2, is EPEVTQTPSHQVTQMGQEVILRCVPISNHLYFYWYRQILGQKVEFLVSFYNNEISEKSEIFDDQFSVERPDGSNFTLKIRSTKLEDSAMYFCASSNTAEGAGYGYTFGSGTRLTVV.

The chain recombines TRBV9 with TRBJ2-1, with TRBD1 matching over 7 bases. CDR1 SGDLS and CDR2 YYNGEE come from the germline V gene. The trim removed 4 bases at V and 7 bases at J, leaving 2 bases unmatched. This CDR3 is 12 amino acids long. The CDR3 loop is CASSSTGNEQFF. In DNA, the CDR3 is TGTGCCAGCAGCTCGACAGGGAATGAGCAGTTCTTC.

This clone was detected only once. V usage is TRBV6-1 and J usage is TRBJ1-5; TRBD1 is a possible D gene (6 bases). Germline V gives CDR1 MNHNS, CDR2 SASEGT. Trimming took off 2 bases at V and 7 bases at J, with 12 bases between the two ends. The CDR3 sequence is 14 residues long. The CDR3: CASSEKGDVQPQHF. As DNA, the CDR3 is TGTGCCAGCAGTGAAAAGGGGGATGTCCAGCCCCAGCATTTT.

The chain has TRBV2 and TRBJ2-1; 8 bases align to TRBD2. V trimming: 6 bases; J trimming: 9 bases; junction bases outside the gene matches: 10. This CDR3 has 14 residues. From germline, CDR1 is SNHLY and CDR2 FYNNEI. The CDR3 region is CASRRTGGGPEQFF. The CDR3 nucleotides read TGTGCCAGCAGACGCACCGGGGGGGGGCCTGAGCAGTTCTTC.

The V gene is TRBV30, the J gene TRBJ1-5; tentative D call: TRBD1 (5 bases). CDR3 length: 18 residues. CDR1 and CDR2 (germline): GTSNPN, SVGIG (reference sequence). Deletions cut 8 bases from V and 0 bases from J, with 26 bases between. As DNA, the CDR3 is TGTGCCGCCTCGTCGCTCGGGACTGGAATATATAGCAATCAGCCCCAGCATTTT. It is translated as CAASSLGTGIYSNQPQHF.

Notes on this clone: The same CDR3 is also encoded by other DNA sequences in this sample. This sequence joins TRBV27 and TRBJ1-1; D possibly corresponds to TRBD1 (6 bases). Germline lookup yields CDR1 MNHEY and CDR2 SMNVEV (reference sequence). The length of the CDR3 is 13 residues. The V gene lost 3 bases and the J gene lost 5 bases, with 10 bases spanning the gap. The CDR3 DNA is TGTGCCAGCAGTTTGAGGGGGGGAACTGAAGCTTTCTTT. Its translation is CASSLRGGTEAFF.

The chain carries TRBV23-1 and TRBJ2-6, with D maybe TRBD1 (6 bases). TRBV23-1 is noted as an ORF with a role that remains uncertain. This CDR3 is 23 amino acids long. Trimming removed 2 bases at V and 0 bases at J, with 29 bases between. The CDR3 loop is CASSQDVHGGHLPIYSGANVLTF. The CDR3 region has the DNA TGCGCCAGCAGTCAAGACGTCCATGGGGGACACTTACCGATCTACTCTGGGGCCAACGTCCTGACTTTC.